This TCR beta chain was captured in a study of T cell responses to AZD1222 COVID-19 vaccine. Profiling relied on immunoSEQ multiplex PCR, and the TCRdb table lists in-frame clones only, not all of them. The top ten hold 4.2% of the sample, which has 100,000 to 150,000 clones, around 92% seen once. The sequences come from peripheral blood, collected on day 0 of AZD1222 vaccination. The source is an adult in good health.

The DNA of the CDR3 is TGCGCCAGCAGCCATCATTGGCAGGCGAACACTGAAGCTTTCTTT. It is translated as CASSHHWQANTEAFF. This chain connects TRBV4-1 to TRBJ1-1; D unresolved. Trimming stripped 3 bases from V and 1 base from J, with 12 bases between. The CDR3 runs 15 residues. Looked up from germline, CDR1 is MGHRA and CDR2 is YSYEKL.